This T cell receptor (beta chain) comes out of a study of cytomegalovirus exposure and HLA in healthy donors. 13 Jbeta primers and 60 Vbeta primers were used for the PCR. Measured with immunoSEQ multiplex PCR; TCRdb has only the in-frame clones, and not every one. The table has about 110,000 clones, around 15% seen once; the top ten hold roughly 0.8%. A few counts support this clone. Germline V gene data show CDR1 as KGHSH and CDR2 as LQKENI. The length of the CDR3 is 14 residues. J gave up 6 bases and V 0 bases, and 4 bases lay outside the gene matches. The chain has TRBV18 and TRBJ2-7, with TRBD2 matching 8 bases. The TCR comes from a female donor in good health and CMV-seronegative. The sample taken for sequencing was PBMCs. Here the CDR3 DNA reads TGTGCCAGCTCACCACCGTCGGGGGGGATCGAGCAGTACTTC. It codes for CASSPPSGGIEQYF.